This T cell receptor beta chain was recorded in a study of blood T cell repertoires in COVID-19. Germline V gene data show CDR1 as GTSNPN and CDR2 as SVGIG (reference sequence). CDR3 size: 14 residues. With V trimmed by 2 bases and J by 2 bases, 2 bases remained unmatched. Clones were read by immunoSEQ multiplex PCR, and TCRdb kept only the in-frame ones, dropping some. Of roughly 260,000 clones listed, roughly 86% are singletons. This sequence joins TRBV30 and TRBJ1-3; 8 bases agree with TRBD1. This sequence was found in a man aged 40-50 years who had recovered from COVID-19. Sample: peripheral blood. CDR3 sequence (DNA): TGTGCCTGGAGTCCGGACAGGGCTGGAAACACCATATATTTT. This sequence encodes CAWSPDRAGNTIYF. Using reference TRBV30 and TRBJ1-3 for the parts outside the CDR3, the full variable domain is SQTIHQWPATLVQPVGSPLSLECTVEGTSNPNLYWYRQAAGRGLQLLFYSVGIGQISSEVPQNLSASRPQDRQFILSSKKLLLSDSGFYLCAWSPDRAGNTIYFGEGSWLTVV.